A selection of T cell receptor beta chains follows, all from one sample in a study of identical twins. TCRdb used MiXCR to reprocess the 5' RACE reads, holding one entry per CDR3 protein. The sample consists of roughly 200,000 distinct CDR3 sequences, 15% to 20% of them appearing once. These data were also filed under a second study, of T cells expressing NK-cell markers.

The sample comprised CD8+ T cells sorted from blood. The receptors originated from a woman younger than 30 in good health. Each CDR3 is given with its conserved first and last residue. Each record gives: CDR3 DNA, CDR3 protein, clone size, V gene, D gene, J gene. The D gene is left open where the match is weak. A row's size may be missing; if present it is once, few, many or a size class.

CDR3nt: TGTGCCAGCAGCGTAGGAATCGGGGAGCTGTTTTTT
CDR3aa: CASSVGIGELFF
abundance: .
v_gene: TRBV9
d_gene: .
j_gene: TRBJ2-2

CDR3nt: TGTGCCAGCAGTGAAAACAGCGGGGGTCCCCCTTACAATGAGCAGTTCTTC
CDR3aa: CASSENSGGPPYNEQFF
abundance: .
v_gene: TRBV2
d_gene: TRBD2
j_gene: TRBJ2-1

CDR3nt: TGTGCCAGCATAAGTAACGAGCTTCAAGCTTTCTTT
CDR3aa: CASISNELQAFF
abundance: few
v_gene: TRBV12-3/TRBV12-4
d_gene: .
j_gene: TRBJ1-1

CDR3nt: TGTGCCAGCAGCGTTGCCGGGGCCCCCTACAATGAGCAGTTCTTC
CDR3aa: CASSVAGAPYNEQFF
abundance: few
v_gene: TRBV9
d_gene: .
j_gene: TRBJ2-1

CDR3nt: TGTGCCAGCAGCTCAGGGGCGGGAGTTTTGGATACGCAGTATTTT
CDR3aa: CASSSGAGVLDTQYF
abundance: .
v_gene: TRBV11-2
d_gene: .
j_gene: TRBJ2-3

CDR3nt: TGTGCCAGCGGCTTATCAGGGGGCGCAGATGAAGCTTTCTTT
CDR3aa: CASGLSGGADEAFF
abundance: few
v_gene: TRBV12-3/TRBV12-4
d_gene: TRBD1
j_gene: TRBJ1-1

CDR3nt: TGTGCCAGCAGCCAACGACTAGCGGGTAACAATGAGCAGTTCTTC
CDR3aa: CASSQRLAGNNEQFF
abundance: many
v_gene: TRBV14
d_gene: TRBD2
j_gene: TRBJ2-1

CDR3nt: TGTGCCAGCAGCTTAGGAACCAACAGAGATACGCAGTATTTT
CDR3aa: CASSLGTNRDTQYF
abundance: few
v_gene: TRBV11-2
d_gene: .
j_gene: TRBJ2-3

CDR3nt: TGTGCCAGCAGCCCGACTAGCGGGCTTTTCAGGGAGCAGTTCTTC
CDR3aa: CASSPTSGLFREQFF
abundance: .
v_gene: TRBV5-6
d_gene: TRBD2
j_gene: TRBJ2-1

CDR3nt: TGTGCCAGCACCCCCCCCGGCACAGATACGCAGTATTTT
CDR3aa: CASTPPGTDTQYF
abundance: .
v_gene: TRBV12-3/TRBV12-4
d_gene: .
j_gene: TRBJ2-3

CDR3nt: TGTGCCAGCAGCCCGGACGGGACCTATGGCTACACCTTC
CDR3aa: CASSPDGTYGYTF
abundance: few
v_gene: TRBV6-1
d_gene: .
j_gene: TRBJ1-2

CDR3nt: TGTGCCAGCAGAAATCCGACCTCGGCCATGAACACTGAAGCTTTCTTT
CDR3aa: CASRNPTSAMNTEAFF
abundance: .
v_gene: TRBV7-9
d_gene: .
j_gene: TRBJ1-1

CDR3nt: TGTGCCAGCAGCGTAGATGGACGCGGGGGCGGGGAGACCCAGTACTTC
CDR3aa: CASSVDGRGGGETQYF
abundance: few
v_gene: TRBV9
d_gene: .
j_gene: TRBJ2-5

CDR3nt: TGCAGCGTCCCAGGGAGCAGGGGCTACACCTTC
CDR3aa: CSVPGSRGYTF
abundance: many
v_gene: TRBV29-1
d_gene: .
j_gene: TRBJ1-2

CDR3nt: TGTGCCAGCAGCTTACTGGGTGAAGCTTTCTTT
CDR3aa: CASSLLGEAFF
abundance: .
v_gene: TRBV11-2
d_gene: .
j_gene: TRBJ1-1

CDR3nt: TGCAGTGCTAGTCCACCGAACACAGATACGCAGTATTTT
CDR3aa: CSASPPNTDTQYF
abundance: many
v_gene: TRBV20-1
d_gene: .
j_gene: TRBJ2-3

CDR3nt: TGTGCCAGCAGCCGTCACAGGGGAGAAGGGAGAGATACGCAGTATTTT
CDR3aa: CASSRHRGEGRDTQYF
abundance: few
v_gene: TRBV14
d_gene: TRBD1
j_gene: TRBJ2-3

CDR3nt: TGTGCCAGCAGCTTAGAACTAGCGGGATTCTACGAGCAGTACTTC
CDR3aa: CASSLELAGFYEQYF
abundance: .
v_gene: TRBV11-2
d_gene: TRBD2
j_gene: TRBJ2-7

CDR3nt: TGTGCCAGCAGTTCAGGACAGCGACTGGATACGCAGTATTTT
CDR3aa: CASSSGQRLDTQYF
abundance: .
v_gene: TRBV6-2/TRBV6-3
d_gene: .
j_gene: TRBJ2-3

CDR3nt: TGCAGCGTTCCAGGGTGGACTGAAGCTTTCTTT
CDR3aa: CSVPGWTEAFF
abundance: few
v_gene: TRBV29-1
d_gene: .
j_gene: TRBJ1-1

CDR3nt: TGCGCCAGCAGGGGGACAGGGGCAGATCAGCCCCAGCATTTT
CDR3aa: CASRGTGADQPQHF
abundance: .
v_gene: TRBV10-2
d_gene: TRBD1
j_gene: TRBJ1-5

CDR3nt: TGCGCCAGCAGCCGGACTAGTCGGGAGACCCAGTACTTC
CDR3aa: CASSRTSRETQYF
abundance: .
v_gene: TRBV10-2
d_gene: TRBD2
j_gene: TRBJ2-5

CDR3nt: TGTGCCAGCAGTTACTCGAGAACACAGGGAACGTACGAGCAGTACTTC
CDR3aa: CASSYSRTQGTYEQYF
abundance: few
v_gene: TRBV6-5
d_gene: .
j_gene: TRBJ2-7

CDR3nt: TGTGCCAGCAGTTCATGGACTAGCGGGGTCGACGAGCAGTACTTC
CDR3aa: CASSSWTSGVDEQYF
abundance: many
v_gene: TRBV7-9
d_gene: TRBD2
j_gene: TRBJ2-7

CDR3nt: TGTGCCAGCACTAAGGGAGGTGATGTAAGAAACACCATATATTTT
CDR3aa: CASTKGGDVRNTIYF
abundance: few
v_gene: TRBV2
d_gene: .
j_gene: TRBJ1-3

CDR3nt: TGTGCCAGCAGTAAAGCGGCGGGGGAGCTGTTTTTT
CDR3aa: CASSKAAGELFF
abundance: .
v_gene: TRBV27
d_gene: .
j_gene: TRBJ2-2

CDR3nt: TGTGCCAGCAGTTACACAGGGGCGACCTCCCACCAAGAGACCCAGTACTTC
CDR3aa: CASSYTGATSHQETQYF
abundance: .
v_gene: TRBV6-2/TRBV6-3
d_gene: TRBD1
j_gene: TRBJ2-5

CDR3nt: TGTGCCAGCAGAACGGGTATCAATGAAAAACTGTTTTTT
CDR3aa: CASRTGINEKLFF
abundance: few
v_gene: TRBV28
d_gene: .
j_gene: TRBJ1-4

CDR3nt: TGTGCCAGCAGCCAAGATTTTGAGCGGAAGCAGTACTTC
CDR3aa: CASSQDFERKQYF
abundance: many
v_gene: TRBV14
d_gene: .
j_gene: TRBJ2-7

CDR3nt: TGTGCCAGCAAATGGTTTGAAGGGGCTGGCAGCACAGATACGCAGTATTTT
CDR3aa: CASKWFEGAGSTDTQYF
abundance: .
v_gene: TRBV27
d_gene: .
j_gene: TRBJ2-3

CDR3nt: TGTGCCAGCAGCCGACCTCTTGGTTTTCGGAACACTGAAGCTTTCTTT
CDR3aa: CASSRPLGFRNTEAFF
abundance: many
v_gene: TRBV28
d_gene: .
j_gene: TRBJ1-1

CDR3nt: TGTGCCAGCAGTCCAGACGGCGGCGCAGGGGGAGAAGATACGCAGTATTTT
CDR3aa: CASSPDGGAGGEDTQYF
abundance: .
v_gene: TRBV27
d_gene: TRBD1
j_gene: TRBJ2-3